The clone carrying this T cell receptor beta chain was seen more than once but under ten times. Its specificity is unknown. 13 Jbeta primers and 60 Vbeta primers were used for the PCR. Authors' processing steps: Unique TCR beta chains numbered about 79 million in a later analysis, with around 11 million shared. Profiling relied on immunoSEQ multiplex PCR, and the TCRdb table lists in-frame clones only, not all of them. V, J and clone size derive from that table, while D and trimming were established from the DNA sequence. The profile shows 85,000 to 100,000 clones, about 79% of them singletons. The sample belongs to a study of cytomegalovirus exposure and HLA in healthy donors. The study's findings and limits: As a later analysis showed, a missense DCLRE1C variant was linked to trimming of TCR beta V- and J-genes.

V was cut by 6 bases and J by 0 bases, with 15 bases left in between. The germline CDR1 and CDR2 sequences are SQVTM and ANQGSEA. The CDR3 contains 15 residues. Sequencing input: PBMCs. The chain carries TRBV29-1 and TRBJ1-5, with D possibly being TRBD1 (5 bases). The clonotype originates from a male donor in good health and CMV-seropositive. CDR3: CSVILTVDSNQPQHF. In nucleotides, the CDR3 is TGCAGCGTAATACTGACAGTAGATAGCAATCAGCCCCAGCATTTT.